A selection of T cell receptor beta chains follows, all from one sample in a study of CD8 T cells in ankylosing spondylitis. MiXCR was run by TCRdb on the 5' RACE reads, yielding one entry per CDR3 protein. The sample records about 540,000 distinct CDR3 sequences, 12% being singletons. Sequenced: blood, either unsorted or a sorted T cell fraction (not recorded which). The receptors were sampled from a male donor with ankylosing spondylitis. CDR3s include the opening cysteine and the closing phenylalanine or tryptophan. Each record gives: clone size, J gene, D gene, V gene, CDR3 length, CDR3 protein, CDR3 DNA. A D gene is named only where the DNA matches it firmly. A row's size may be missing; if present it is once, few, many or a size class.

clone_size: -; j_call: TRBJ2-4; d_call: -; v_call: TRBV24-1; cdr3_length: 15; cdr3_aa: CATSDPAVGGDIQYF; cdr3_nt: TGTGCCACCAGTGACCCCGCGGTGGGGGGAGACATTCAGTACTTC
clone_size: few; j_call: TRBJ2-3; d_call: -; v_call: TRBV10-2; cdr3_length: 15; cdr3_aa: CASSHRDTGTDTQYF; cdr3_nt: TGCGCCAGCAGCCACCGGGACACCGGCACAGATACGCAGTATTTT
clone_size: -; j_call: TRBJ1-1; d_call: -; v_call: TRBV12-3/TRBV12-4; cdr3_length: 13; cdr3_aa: CASSLGDGLEAFF; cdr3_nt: TGTGCCAGCAGTTTAGGGGACGGCCTTGAAGCTTTCTTT
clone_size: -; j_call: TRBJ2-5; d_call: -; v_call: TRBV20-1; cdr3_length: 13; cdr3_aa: CSASSPIAETQYF; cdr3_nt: TGCAGTGCCTCGAGTCCCATAGCAGAGACCCAGTACTTC
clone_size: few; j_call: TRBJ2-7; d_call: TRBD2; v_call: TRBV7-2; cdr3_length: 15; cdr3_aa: CASSLGGTSMGEQYF; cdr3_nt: TGTGCCAGCAGCTTAGGTGGGACTAGCATGGGCGAGCAGTACTTC
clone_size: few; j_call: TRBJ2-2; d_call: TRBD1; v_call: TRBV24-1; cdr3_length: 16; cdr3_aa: CATSDPGTAYTGELFF; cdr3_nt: TGTGCCACCAGTGATCCTGGGACAGCTTACACCGGGGAGCTGTTTTTT
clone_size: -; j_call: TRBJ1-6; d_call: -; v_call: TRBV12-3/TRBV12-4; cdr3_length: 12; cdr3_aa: CASSHPNSPLHF; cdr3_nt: TGTGCCAGCAGCCATCCGAATTCACCCCTCCACTTT
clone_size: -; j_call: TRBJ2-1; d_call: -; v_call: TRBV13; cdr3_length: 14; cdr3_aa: CASSLGDWSNEQFF; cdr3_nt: TGTGCCAGCAGCTTAGGTGATTGGAGCAATGAGCAGTTCTTC
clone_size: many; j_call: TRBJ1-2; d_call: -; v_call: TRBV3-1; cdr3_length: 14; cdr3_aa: CASSQDRARQGYTF; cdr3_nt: TGTGCCAGCAGCCAAGATAGGGCACGCCAAGGCTACACCTTC
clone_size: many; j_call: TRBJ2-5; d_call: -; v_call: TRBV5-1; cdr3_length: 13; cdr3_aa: CASARGDQETQYF; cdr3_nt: TGCGCCAGCGCACGGGGAGACCAAGAGACCCAGTACTTC
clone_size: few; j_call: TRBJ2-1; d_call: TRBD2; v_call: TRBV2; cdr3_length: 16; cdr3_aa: CASRGLAGATYNEQFF; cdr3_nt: TGTGCCAGCAGGGGACTAGCGGGAGCAACATACAATGAGCAGTTCTTC
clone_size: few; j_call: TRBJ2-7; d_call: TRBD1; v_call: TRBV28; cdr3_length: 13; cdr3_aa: CASSLGTDDEQYF; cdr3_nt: TGTGCCAGCAGTCTCGGGACAGACGACGAGCAGTACTTC
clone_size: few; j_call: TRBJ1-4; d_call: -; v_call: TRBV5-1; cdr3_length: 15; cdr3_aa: CASSTGDGLGEKLFF; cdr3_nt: TGCGCCAGCAGCACCGGGGACGGGCTGGGAGAAAAACTGTTTTTT
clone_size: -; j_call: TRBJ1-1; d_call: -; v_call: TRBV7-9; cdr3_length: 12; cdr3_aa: CASSLAGYEAFF; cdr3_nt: TGTGCCAGCAGCTTAGCTGGTTATGAAGCTTTCTTT
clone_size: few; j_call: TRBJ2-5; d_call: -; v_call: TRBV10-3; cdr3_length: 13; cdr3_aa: CAISEFRQETQYF; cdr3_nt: TGTGCCATCAGTGAGTTTAGGCAAGAGACCCAGTACTTC
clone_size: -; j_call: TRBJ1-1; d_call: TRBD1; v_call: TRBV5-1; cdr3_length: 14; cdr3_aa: CASSNTGEGTEAFF; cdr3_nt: TGCGCCAGCAGCAACACAGGGGAAGGGACTGAAGCTTTCTTT
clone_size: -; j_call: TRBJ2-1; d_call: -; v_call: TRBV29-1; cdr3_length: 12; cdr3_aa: CSVGRGGGEQFF; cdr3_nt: TGCAGCGTTGGTCGGGGAGGTGGTGAGCAGTTCTTC
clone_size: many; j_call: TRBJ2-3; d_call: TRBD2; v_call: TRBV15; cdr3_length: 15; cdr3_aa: CATSRKREGGDTQYF; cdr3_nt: TGTGCCACCAGCAGAAAGCGGGAGGGCGGAGATACGCAGTATTTT
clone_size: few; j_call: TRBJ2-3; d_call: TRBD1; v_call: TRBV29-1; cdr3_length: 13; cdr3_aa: CSVGQGSTDTQYF; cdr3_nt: TGCAGCGTTGGACAGGGGAGCACAGATACGCAGTATTTT
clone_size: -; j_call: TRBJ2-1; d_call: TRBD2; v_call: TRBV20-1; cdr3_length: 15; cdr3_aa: CSARGLAGTYNEQFF; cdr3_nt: TGCAGTGCTAGGGGCCTAGCGGGTACCTACAATGAGCAGTTCTTC
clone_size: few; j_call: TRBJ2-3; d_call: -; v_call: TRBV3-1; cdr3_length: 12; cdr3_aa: CASSELSDTQYF; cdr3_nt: TGTGCCAGCTCGGAACTTTCAGATACGCAGTATTTT
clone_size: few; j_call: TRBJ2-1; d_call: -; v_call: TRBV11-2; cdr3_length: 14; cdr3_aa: CASSLPSRPSEQFF; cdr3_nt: TGTGCCAGCAGCTTGCCGAGTCGACCGAGTGAGCAGTTCTTC
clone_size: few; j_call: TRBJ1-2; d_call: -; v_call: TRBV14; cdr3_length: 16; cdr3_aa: CASSQEVRALGEGYTF; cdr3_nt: TGTGCCAGCAGCCAAGAAGTTAGAGCTTTAGGAGAGGGCTACACCTTC
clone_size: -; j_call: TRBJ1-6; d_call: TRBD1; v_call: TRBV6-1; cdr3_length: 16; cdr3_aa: CASSEAGTGLRSPLHF; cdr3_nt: TGTGCCAGCAGTGAAGCGGGGACAGGGCTAAGATCACCCCTCCACTTT
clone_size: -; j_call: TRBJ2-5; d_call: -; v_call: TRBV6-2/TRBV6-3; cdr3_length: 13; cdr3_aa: CASSDPTRWTQYF; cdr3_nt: TGTGCCAGCAGTGATCCGACTCGTTGGACCCAGTACTTC
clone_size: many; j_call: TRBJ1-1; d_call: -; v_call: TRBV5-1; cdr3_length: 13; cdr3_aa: CASRDLGDTEAFF; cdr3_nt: TGCGCCAGCCGAGACCTTGGGGACACTGAAGCTTTCTTT
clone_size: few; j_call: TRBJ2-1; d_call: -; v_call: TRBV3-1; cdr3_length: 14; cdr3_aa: CASSQIWGVHEQFF; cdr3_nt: TGTGCCAGCAGCCAGATATGGGGAGTCCATGAGCAGTTCTTC
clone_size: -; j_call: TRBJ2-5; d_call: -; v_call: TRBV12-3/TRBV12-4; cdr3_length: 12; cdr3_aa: CASSVRDETQYF; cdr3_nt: TGTGCCAGCAGCGTCCGGGATGAGACCCAGTACTTC
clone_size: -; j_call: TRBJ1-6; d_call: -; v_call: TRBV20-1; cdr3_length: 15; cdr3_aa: CSARDGSSYNSPLHF; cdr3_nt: TGCAGTGCTAGAGACGGCTCCTCCTATAATTCACCCCTCCACTTT
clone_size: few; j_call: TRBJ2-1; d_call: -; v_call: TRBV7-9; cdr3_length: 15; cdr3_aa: CASSKTALSYNEQFF; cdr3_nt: TGTGCCAGCTCAAAAACAGCGCTCTCCTACAATGAGCAGTTCTTC
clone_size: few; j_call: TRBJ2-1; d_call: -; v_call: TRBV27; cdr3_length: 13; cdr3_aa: CASRRTVLNEQFF; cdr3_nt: TGTGCCAGCAGACGGACAGTCTTGAATGAGCAGTTCTTC
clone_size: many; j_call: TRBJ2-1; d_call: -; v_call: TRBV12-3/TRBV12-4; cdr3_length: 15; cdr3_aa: CASSLDPGGYNEQFF; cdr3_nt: TGTGCCAGCAGTTTAGACCCCGGGGGTTACAATGAGCAGTTCTTC
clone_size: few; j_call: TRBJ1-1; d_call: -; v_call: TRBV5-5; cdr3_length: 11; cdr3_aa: CASSHPGEAFF; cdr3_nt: TGTGCCAGCAGTCATCCAGGAGAAGCTTTCTTT
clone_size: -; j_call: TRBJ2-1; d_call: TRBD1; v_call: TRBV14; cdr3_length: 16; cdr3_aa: CASSRIDRGQENEQFF; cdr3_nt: TGTGCCAGCAGTCGGATCGACAGGGGGCAAGAGAATGAGCAGTTCTTC
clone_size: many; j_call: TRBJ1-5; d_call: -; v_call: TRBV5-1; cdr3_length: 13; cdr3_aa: CASTTDPGQPQHF; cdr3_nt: TGCGCCAGCACCACTGACCCGGGTCAGCCCCAGCATTTT
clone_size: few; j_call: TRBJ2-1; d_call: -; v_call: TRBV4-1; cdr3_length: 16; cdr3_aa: CASSQVAVRRNGEQFF; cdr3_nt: TGCGCCAGCAGCCAAGTTGCAGTGAGGCGAAACGGGGAGCAGTTCTTC
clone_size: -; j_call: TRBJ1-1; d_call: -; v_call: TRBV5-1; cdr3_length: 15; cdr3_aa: CASSSRTNMNTEAFF; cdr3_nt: TGCGCCAGCAGCTCAAGGACAAACATGAACACTGAAGCTTTCTTT
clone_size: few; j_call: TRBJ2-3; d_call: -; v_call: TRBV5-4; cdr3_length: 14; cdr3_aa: CASSLRDHTDTQYF; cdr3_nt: TGTGCCAGCAGCTTAAGGGACCACACAGATACGCAGTATTTT
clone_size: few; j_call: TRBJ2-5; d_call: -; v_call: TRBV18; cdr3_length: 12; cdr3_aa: CASSTPVETQYF; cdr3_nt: TGTGCCAGCTCAACCCCCGTGGAGACCCAGTACTTC
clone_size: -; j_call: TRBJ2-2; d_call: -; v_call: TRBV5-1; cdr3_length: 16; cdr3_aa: CASTKTVSSDTGELFF; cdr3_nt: TGCGCCAGCACCAAGACCGTCTCCAGTGACACCGGGGAGCTGTTTTTT
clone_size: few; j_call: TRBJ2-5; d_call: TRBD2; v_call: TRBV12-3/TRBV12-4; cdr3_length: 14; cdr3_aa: CASRRTSGQETQYF; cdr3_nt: TGTGCCAGCAGACGGACTAGCGGCCAAGAGACCCAGTACTTC
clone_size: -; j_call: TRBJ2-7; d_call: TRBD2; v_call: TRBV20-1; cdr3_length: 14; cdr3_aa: CSALPPGGPYEQYF; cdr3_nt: TGCAGTGCTCTACCTCCGGGAGGGCCCTACGAGCAGTACTTC
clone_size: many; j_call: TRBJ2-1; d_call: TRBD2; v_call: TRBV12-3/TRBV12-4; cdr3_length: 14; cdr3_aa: CASRKLAAYNEQFF; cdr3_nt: TGTGCCAGCAGGAAACTAGCGGCGTACAATGAGCAGTTCTTC
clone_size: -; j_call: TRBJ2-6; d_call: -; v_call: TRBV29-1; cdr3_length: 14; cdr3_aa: CSAQGGSGVNVLTF; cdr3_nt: TGCAGCGCACAGGGGGGGTCTGGGGTCAACGTCCTGACTTTC
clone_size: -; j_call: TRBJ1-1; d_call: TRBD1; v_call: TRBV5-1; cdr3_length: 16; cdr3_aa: CASSEDGTALNTEAFF; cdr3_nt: TGCGCCAGCAGCGAGGATGGGACAGCTTTGAACACTGAAGCTTTCTTT
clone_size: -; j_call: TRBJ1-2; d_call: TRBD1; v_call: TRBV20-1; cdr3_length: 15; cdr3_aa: CSASEDRRLNYGYTF; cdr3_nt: TGCAGTGCTTCTGAGGACAGGAGATTAAACTATGGCTACACCTTC
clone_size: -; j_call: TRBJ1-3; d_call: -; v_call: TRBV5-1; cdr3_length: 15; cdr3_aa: CASSLQPSSGNTIYF; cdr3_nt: TGCGCCAGCAGCTTACAACCGAGCTCTGGAAACACCATATATTTT
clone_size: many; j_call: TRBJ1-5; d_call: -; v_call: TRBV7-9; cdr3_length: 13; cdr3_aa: CASSTLDGQPQHF; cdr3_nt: TGTGCCAGCAGCACACTTGACGGCCAGCCCCAGCATTTT
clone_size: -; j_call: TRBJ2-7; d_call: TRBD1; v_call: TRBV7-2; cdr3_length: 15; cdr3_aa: CASSPWTGQGYEQYF; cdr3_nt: TGTGCCAGCAGCCCGTGGACAGGTCAGGGCTACGAGCAGTACTTC
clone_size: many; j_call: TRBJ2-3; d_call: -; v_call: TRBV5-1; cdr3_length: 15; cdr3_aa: CASSLNGNPEDTQYF; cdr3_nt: TGCGCCAGCAGCTTGAATGGTAATCCTGAAGATACGCAGTATTTT
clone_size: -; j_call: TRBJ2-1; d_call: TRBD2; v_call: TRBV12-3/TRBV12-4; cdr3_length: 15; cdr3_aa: CASSRGSGSYNEQFF; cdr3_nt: TGTGCCAGCAGCCGCGGGAGTGGGTCCTACAATGAGCAGTTCTTC
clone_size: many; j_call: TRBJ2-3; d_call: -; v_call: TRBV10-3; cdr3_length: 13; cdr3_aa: CAISETGTDTQYF; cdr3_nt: TGTGCCATCAGCGAAACAGGCACAGATACGCAGTATTTT
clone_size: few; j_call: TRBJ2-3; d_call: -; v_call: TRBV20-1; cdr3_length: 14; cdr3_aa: CSAIPGLARDTQYF; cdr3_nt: TGCAGTGCTATCCCCGGTCTAGCGAGAGATACGCAGTATTTT
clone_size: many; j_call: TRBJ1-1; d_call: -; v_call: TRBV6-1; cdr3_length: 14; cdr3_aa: CASSPNQGNTEAFF; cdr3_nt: TGTGCCAGCAGCCCAAACCAGGGGAACACTGAAGCTTTCTTT
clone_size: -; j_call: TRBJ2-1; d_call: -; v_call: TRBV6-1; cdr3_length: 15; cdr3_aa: CASRETRRENNEQFF; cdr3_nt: TGTGCCAGCAGGGAAACTAGGAGGGAAAACAATGAGCAGTTCTTC